This entry concerns a single TCR beta chain. Its antigen remains undetermined. No much larger clone is present one base from it, and per-base qualities are unavailable. The sample comes from a study of a mutant IDH1 vaccine in newly diagnosed glioma (dated by TCRdb to the early 2020s). Study-level background: Patients were given eight vaccinations, in weeks 1, 3, 5, 7, 11, 15, 19 and 23, which matched visits V03 through V10. In the chemotherapy-containing groups, vaccination started alongside temozolomide cycles, whereas in patients who had radiotherapy alone it started 4-6 weeks after radiotherapy. Of the approximately 30 treated patients, 62.5% were male and around 40% were female, and the mean age was about 40 years. Before enrollment, patients had received standard therapy of radiotherapy alone, temozolomide alone, or radiochemotherapy with temozolomide; most received the combination. Six visits were used for peripheral blood collection: V03 (baseline), V05, V07, V10, V12 and V13. For exploratory analyses, longitudinal TCRB deep sequencing was carried out in roughly 23 treated patients wherever samples were available. Overall results and qualifications from the work: Selection of PBMC samples for TCRB deep sequencing was based on availability. Changes in the top peripheral T cell clonotypes picked up by TCRB sequencing did not appear to be linked to pseudoprogression. The authors noted that analyses of patient blood samples could not be reproduced because of sample limitations. Immune responses induced by the vaccine were seen in over 80% of patients across multiple MHC alleles.

Between the V and J ends, shortened by 3 bases and 6 bases respectively, the junction contains 12 bases. From the cysteine up to the phenylalanine, the CDR3 has a length of 14 residues. Of the read, only the CDR3 DNA is kept; its 42 bases are in frame from base 1. The CDR1 and CDR2 encoded by the germline V gene are LGHNT and FRNRAP. Per the publication, the time point label means: week 11, during vaccination. A 20-mer mutant IDH1 peptide at 300 micrograms in Montanide made up each vaccine dose, which was injected subcutaneously together with topical imiquimod. All donors had newly diagnosed IDH1-mutant astrocytomas of WHO grade 3 or 4 that showed loss of nuclear ATRX. The samples were drawn from NOA16, a multicentre, single-arm, open-label phase I trial in Germany that tested a mutant IDH1 peptide vaccine in humans for the first time. Genomic DNA for TCRB sequencing was extracted from EDTA blood using the DNeasy Blood and Tissue Kit.

Library preparation was by the immunoSEQ multiplex PCR assay. The hsTCRB Kit was used according to the manufacturer's protocol to amplify rearranged TCR beta chain sequences. An Illumina MiSeq was used to sequence the TCRB libraries. Per the source publication's procedure: Demultiplexing, trimming and gene mapping were performed with the kit vendor's proprietary platform. TCRdb retrieved this table from immuneACCESS and kept in-frame rearrangements only. Not all clones are present; in checked studies, unresolved V genes account for under half, and no reason is known for the remainder. That table supplies the V and J calls and clone size; D and trimming were determined from the DNA. The sample contains some 130,000 clones, about four fifths of them found a single time. Under 5.5% of the sample is taken by the ten largest.

The material sequenced was PBMCs, taken from a glioma patient whose treatment included an IDH1 peptide vaccine. The origin of this receptor is a man in his forties or fifties with glioma. The receptor chain draws on TRBV12-5 and TRBJ1-5, with TRBD1 tentatively as D gene (6 bases match). The CDR3 in this case is CASGLTGQLQPQHF. The sequenced DNA is TGTGCTAGTGGTTTAACAGGGCAGCTTCAGCCCCAGCATTTT.